The 21 T cell receptor beta chains below were found in one sample sequenced in a study of blood T cell repertoires in COVID-19. TCRdb's copy holds only in-frame clones and misses some; the assay was immunoSEQ multiplex PCR. Altogether approximately 24,000 clones are present, 70% to 90% being singletons, with the ten largest covering approximately 25%. The specimen was peripheral blood. The receptors were gathered from a man in his 70s with COVID-19, enrolled during active disease.

This clone occurred once. The chain employs TRBV30 and TRBJ2-1; 10 positions agree with TRBD2. Germline trimming cut 4 bases from V and 3 bases from J; bases unmatched to any gene: 9. The CDR3 sequence is 16 residues long. Germline loops: CDR1 GTSNPN, CDR2 SVGIG (reference sequence). CDR3 bases: TGTGCCTGGAATGCCGGACTAGCGGACCTCTACAATGAGCAGTTCTTC. It translates to CAWNAGLADLYNEQFF.

This chain links TRBV7-9 with TRBJ2-7, with D perhaps TRBD2 (6 bases). V dropped 5 bases and J dropped 5 bases, with 19 bases sitting between them. The CDR3 totals 15 residues. Germline CDR1 and CDR2: SEHNR and FQNEAQ (reference sequence). This CDR3 reads CASSHPWGDVDEQYF. CDR3 nucleotides: TGTGCCAGCAGCCACCCTTGGGGGGATGTCGACGAGCAGTACTTC.

The sample holds one count of this clone. The rearrangement links TRBV7-8 to TRBJ1-2; 7 bases are shared with TRBD1. This CDR3 has 16 residues. With V trimmed by 2 bases and J by 5 bases, 11 bases remained unmatched. The germline CDR1 and CDR2 sequences are SGHVS and FQNEAQ. In DNA form, the CDR3 reads TGTGCCAGCAGCTTACGGGACAGCGGTTCGCGATATGGCTACACCTTC. This gives the protein CASSLRDSGSRYGYTF.

The gene calls are TRBV11-2 and TRBJ1-4, with D possibly being TRBD1 (5 bases). CDR1 and CDR2 from the germline V gene are SGHAT and FQNNGV. The CDR3 sequence is 14 residues long. Trimming cost V 2 bases and J 8 bases, with 12 bases left between them. CDR3 nucleotides: TGTGCCAGCAGCTTAATGCAGGGCAAGGAAAAACTGTTTTTT. This gives the protein CASSLMQGKEKLFF.

The V call is TRBV7-9, the J call TRBJ2-7; D gene ambiguous. CDR1 is SEHNR and CDR2 is FQNEAQ in the germline V gene (reference sequence). Trimming removed 2 bases at V and 5 bases at J, with 13 bases between. This CDR3 has 14 residues. CDR3 in amino acids: CASSLLQSWHEQYF. The CDR3 bases are TGTGCCAGCAGCTTACTACAGTCTTGGCACGAGCAGTACTTC.

The chain links TRBV30 to TRBJ2-7; 9 nucleotides line up with TRBD2. V gave up 1 base and J gave up 2 bases; unmatched junction bases: 6. The CDR3 is made up of 15 amino acids. The germline gives CDR1 GTSNPN, CDR2 SVGIG (reference sequence). CDR3 coding DNA: TGTGCCTGGAGTGGCCGGGGGACTAGCCCCTACGAGCAGTACTTC. The encoded protein is CAWSGRGTSPYEQYF.

CDR3 sequence reads: CASSSSGRETQYF. In nucleotides, the CDR3 is TGTGCCAGCAGTTCTAGCGGGAGGGAGACCCAGTACTTC. The rearrangement joins TRBV6-4 to TRBJ2-5; 11 bases line up with TRBD2. Trimming at V came to 5 bases and at J to 5 bases, leaving 1 base not matched to a gene. CDR3 length: 13 amino acids. Germline V gene lookup returns CDR1 MRHNA and CDR2 SNTAGT.

The chain is built from TRBV27 and TRBJ1-2, with D perhaps TRBD1 (5 bases). V was clipped by 3 bases and J by 5 bases, with 10 bases between them. Germline V gives CDR1 MNHEY, CDR2 SMNVEV (reference sequence). The CDR3 extends over 13 amino acids. CDR3 sequence (DNA): TGTGCCAGCAGTTTCCTCGGGGGTTATGGCTACACCTTC. Protein: CASSFLGGYGYTF.

J is TRBJ2-5 and V is TRBV7-6; 8 bases are a match to TRBD2. The germline gives CDR1 SGHVS, CDR2 FNYEAQ. This CDR3 is 15 amino acids long. The ends lost 4 bases at V and 5 bases at J; junction bases unmatched: 9. CDR3 sequence: CASSSTPGGRETQYF. CDR3 DNA sequence: TGTGCCAGCAGCTCAACCCCGGGGGGGAGGGAGACCCAGTACTTC.

V is TRBV2 and J is TRBJ2-4; D might be TRBD1 (6 bases). The germline V gene encodes CDR1 SNHLY and CDR2 FYNNEI. V was clipped by 6 bases and J by 4 bases, with 10 bases between them. The CDR3 consists of 13 residues. The CDR3 sequence: CASSWDTKNIQYF. The CDR3 DNA follows: TGTGCCAGCAGCTGGGACACGAAAAACATTCAGTACTTC. Using reference TRBV2 and TRBJ2-4 for the parts outside the CDR3, the full variable domain is EPEVTQTPSHQVTQMGQEVILRCVPISNHLYFYWYRQILGQKVEFLVSFYNNEISEKSEIFDDQFSVERPDGSNFTLKIRSTKLEDSAMYFCASSWDTKNIQYFGAGTRLSVL.

The chain carries TRBV30 and TRBJ1-1; D possibly corresponds to TRBD1 (5 bases). Trimming left V 2 bases short and J 3 bases short, with 7 bases between. CDR3 length equals 12 residues. Germline V gives CDR1 GTSNPN, CDR2 SVGIG (reference sequence). CDR3 coding DNA: TGTGCCTGGAGTTGGGGGGACACTGAAGCTTTCTTT. Translation gives CAWSWGDTEAFF. Looking up the rest from reference TRBV30 and TRBJ1-1 gives the full variable domain: SQTIHQWPATLVQPVGSPLSLECTVEGTSNPNLYWYRQAAGRGLQLLFYSVGIGQISSEVPQNLSASRPQDRQFILSSKKLLLSDSGFYLCAWSWGDTEAFFGQGTRLTVV.

The chain combines TRBV12-3 or TRBV12-4 with TRBJ1-5, with D unclear. This CDR3 has 13 residues. Trimming removed 3 bases at V and 3 bases at J, with 6 bases between. CDR3 amino acids: CASSFQANQPQHF. CDR3 nucleotide sequence: TGTGCCAGCAGTTTCCAGGCCAATCAGCCCCAGCATTTT.

The V call is TRBV20-1, the J call TRBJ2-3; D is ambiguous. Germline CDR1 reads DFQATT; CDR2 reads SNEGSKA (reference sequence). The CDR3 loop spans 10 amino acids. The ends were cut back, 5 bases at V and 4 bases at J, with 4 bases in the middle. This CDR3 is CSAYSDTQYF. The CDR3 nucleotides are TGCAGTGCTTACTCAGATACGCAGTATTTT.

This clone was picked up a small number of times. The CDR3 DNA reads as TGTGCCAGCAGCTCGGACAGGGCCCTCTACGAGCAGTACTTC. Protein sequence: CASSSDRALYEQYF. The chain combines TRBV7-9 with TRBJ2-7, with 8 nucleotides matching TRBD1. With 4 bases clipped from V and 3 bases from J, the junction kept 5 bases outside the gene matches. Germline CDR1 reads SEHNR; CDR2 reads FQNEAQ (reference sequence). The CDR3 is 14 amino acids.

This chain uses TRBV10-1 with TRBJ2-1; 10 bases fit TRBD2. Germline values: CDR1 WNHNN, CDR2 SYGVQD (reference sequence). CDR3 length: 17 amino acids. V lost 1 base and J lost 6; bases outside the gene matches: 9. CDR3 region: CASSELPAGGEINEQFF. The CDR3 nucleotides are TGCGCCAGCAGTGAGTTACCAGCGGGAGGGGAGATCAATGAGCAGTTCTTC.

This clone was recorded only once. This chain joins TRBV6-5 and TRBJ1-6; tentative D call: TRBD1 (6 bases). CDR1 MNHEY and CDR2 SVGAGI come from the germline V gene. The length of the CDR3 is 13 residues. Trimming cost V 8 bases and J 10 bases, with 15 bases left between them. The CDR3 nucleotides read TGTGCCAGCTGGGTCAGGGGAGGGTCACCCCTCCACTTT. Translated: CASWVRGGSPLHF.

V usage is TRBV6-5 and J usage is TRBJ2-7; 8 bases line up with TRBD2. Germline V lookup: CDR1 MNHEY, CDR2 SVGAGI. This CDR3 is built from 14 residues. V shed 6 bases, J shed 0 bases, and the junction held 4 bases outside the gene matches. This CDR3 is CASSLTSDSYEQYF. Here the CDR3 DNA reads TGTGCCAGCAGCCTGACTAGCGACTCCTACGAGCAGTACTTC.

The V and J genes are TRBV20-1 and TRBJ2-3, with TRBD2 matching 7 bases. V gave up 3 bases and J gave up 3 bases; unmatched junction bases: 6. This CDR3 is 14 amino acids long. CDR1 is DFQATT and CDR2 is SNEGSKA in the germline V gene (reference sequence). Written as DNA, the CDR3 is TGCAGTGCTAGTTGGGGAGGGTATACAGATACGCAGTATTTT. Encoded protein: CSASWGGYTDTQYF.

The rearrangement links TRBV11-1 to TRBJ2-1, with 8 positions matching TRBD2. J lost 8 bases, V lost 8 bases, and 14 bases had no gene match. Looked up from germline, CDR1 is SGHAT and CDR2 is FQDESV (reference sequence). The CDR3 covers 15 residues. CDR3 loop: CASPRVQREFDEQFF. CDR3 bases: TGTGCCAGCCCTCGAGTCCAGCGGGAGTTCGATGAGCAGTTCTTC. The whole variable domain, filled in from reference TRBV11-1 and TRBJ2-1, reads EAEVAQSPRYKITEKSQAVAFWCDPISGHATLYWYRQILGQGPELLVQFQDESVVDDSQLPKDRFSAERLKGVDSTLKIQPAELGDSAMYLCASPRVQREFDEQFFGPGTRLTVL.

The rearrangement links TRBV3-1 (or the pseudogene TRBV3-2) to TRBJ1-4, with D unresolved. The CDR3 is 15 amino acids. Trimming removed 0 bases at V and 7 bases at J, with 12 bases between. Germline assignment: CDR1 LGHDT and CDR2 YNNKEL (reference sequence). The CDR3: CASSQDNHAGEKLFF. The CDR3 DNA reads TGTGCCAGCAGCCAAGATAACCACGCCGGTGAAAAACTGTTTTTT.

The chain combines TRBV5-4 with TRBJ2-7, with 9 bases identical to TRBD2. V was clipped by 0 bases and J by 6 bases; unmatched bases: 7. This CDR3 is 15 amino acids long. CDR1 and CDR2 from the germline V gene are SGHNT and YYREEE (reference sequence). The CDR3 DNA follows: TGTGCCAGCAGCTTGGGGGAGCGGGAGGTCGGCGAGCAGTACTTC. Amino acids: CASSLGEREVGEQYF.